One and the same sample provided the 29 T cell receptor beta chains below, sequenced in a study of cytomegalovirus exposure and HLA in healthy donors. The study ran its PCR with 60 Vbeta and 13 Jbeta primers. Assay used: immunoSEQ multiplex PCR; TCRdb lists only in-frame clones, some missing. The table has around 140,000 clones, roughly 70% seen once; the top ten hold approximately 3.9%. The material sequenced was PBMCs. The receptor set was obtained from a man in his fifties or sixties in good health and CMV-seropositive.

In regard to this clone: The junction does not match germline at one end; this may be a read error. V is TRBV7-9 and J is TRBJ1-1; no definite D call. Germline CDR1 and CDR2: SEHNR and FQNEAQ (reference sequence). The CDR3 has 12 amino acids. CDR3 DNA sequence: TGTTCCAGCAGCCTCGGAGGTTTGCATGCTTTCTTT. Protein product: CSSSLGGLHAFF.

The chain uses TRBV10-3 and TRBJ2-1; 11 nucleotides agree with TRBD2. Germline CDR1 and CDR2: ENHRY and SYGVKD. This CDR3 is built from 15 residues. V was clipped by 4 bases and J by 6 bases; unmatched bases: 5. CDR3 residues: CAISGTSGGINEQFF. The CDR3 bases are TGTGCCATCAGTGGTACTAGCGGGGGTATCAATGAGCAGTTCTTC.

This chain joins TRBV5-1 and TRBJ1-1; D unresolved. Germline CDR1 reads SGHRS; CDR2 reads YFSETQ. Trimming cost V 4 bases and J 0 bases, with 16 bases left between them. The CDR3 length is 16 residues. Here the CDR3 reads CASSPRPQVMNTEAFF. The CDR3 nucleotides are TGCGCCAGCAGCCCCCGCCCCCAGGTAATGAACACTGAAGCTTTCTTT.

The rearrangement joins TRBV6-5 to TRBJ2-1; no reliable D call. CDR3 length: 15 amino acids. Trimming stripped 2 bases from V and 0 bases from J, with 8 bases between. Germline assignment: CDR1 MNHEY and CDR2 SVGAGI. The CDR3 loop reads CASSYRESSYNEQFF. CDR3 nucleotides: TGTGCCAGCAGTTACAGAGAAAGCTCCTACAATGAGCAGTTCTTC.

The chain recombines TRBV2 with TRBJ2-1, with a possible D match to TRBD2 (5 bases). V lost 5 bases and J 2 bases, leaving 10 bases between the germline ends. The CDR3 covers 14 residues. Germline V gene data show CDR1 as SNHLY and CDR2 as FYNNEI. The CDR3 here is CASSRSGAYNEQFF. Here the CDR3 DNA reads TGTGCCAGCAGTCGCAGCGGAGCCTACAATGAGCAGTTCTTC.

This clone was seen only a few times. Distinct nucleotide sequences in the sample also encode this CDR3. This rearrangement joins TRBV6-6 to TRBJ2-7; 11 bases map to TRBD2. The CDR3 spans 15 residues. After removal of 6 bases from V and 0 bases from J, the junction contained 4 bases not matched to a gene. In germline, CDR1 is MNHNY, CDR2 SVGAGI (reference sequence). CDR3 protein: CASSSTSGSSYEQYF. The CDR3 coding sequence is TGTGCCAGCAGCTCCACTAGCGGGAGCTCCTACGAGCAGTACTTC.

V usage is TRBV6-1 and J usage is TRBJ1-5; 9 nucleotides agree with TRBD1. This CDR3 has 14 residues. V trimming: 6 bases; J trimming: 6 bases; junction bases outside the gene matches: 6. Germline V gives CDR1 MNHNS, CDR2 SASEGT. CDR3 nucleotide sequence: TGTGCCAGCAGAGAAACAGGGGGCGGTCAGCCCCAGCATTTT. Its protein product is CASRETGGGQPQHF.

V gene TRBV25-1 combines with J gene TRBJ2-5, with D possibly TRBD1 on 6 matching bases. Per germline, CDR1 MGHDK and CDR2 SYGVNS. The CDR3 sequence is 16 residues long. Trimming removed 2 bases at V and 5 bases at J, with 18 bases between. The CDR3 region is CASSEQEKHRVETQYF. In nucleotides, the CDR3 is TGTGCCAGCAGTGAACAGGAAAAGCACAGGGTTGAGACCCAGTACTTC.

Only one count was recorded for this clone. The chain employs TRBV11-3 and TRBJ2-1; D may be TRBD2 (6 bases). The V end lost 5 bases, the J end lost 0 bases, and 14 bases lay between the germline ends. The germline V gene has CDR1 SGHNT and CDR2 YENEEA. This CDR3 has 16 amino acids. The CDR3 nucleotides are TGTGCCAGCAGCATTAGTGGAGGGAGCTCCTACAATGAGCAGTTCTTC. This codes for CASSISGGSSYNEQFF.

The genes are TRBV14 and TRBJ2-1, with 11 positions matching TRBD2. V trimming: 2 bases; J trimming: 8 bases; junction bases outside the gene matches: 5. This CDR3 has 15 residues. The germline CDR1 and CDR2 sequences are SGHDN and FVKESK. The CDR3 nucleotides are TGTGCCAGCAGCCAACGGACTAGCGGGCGCGATGAGCAGTTCTTC. It encodes CASSQRTSGRDEQFF.

This clone was counted a single time. This chain uses TRBV9 with TRBJ2-1; 10 positions match TRBD2. With 3 bases clipped from V and 4 bases from J, the junction kept 1 base outside the gene matches. The CDR3 extends over 14 amino acids. CDR1 and CDR2 (germline): SGDLS, YYNGEE. Here the CDR3 reads CASSGTSGYNEQFF. The CDR3 DNA reads TGTGCCAGCAGCGGGACTAGCGGATACAATGAGCAGTTCTTC.

In this sample, this clone turned up a few times. This chain uses TRBV27 with TRBJ2-2, with D tentatively TRBD2 (6 bases). Trimming removed 2 bases at V and 9 bases at J, with 7 bases between. Germline-derived CDR1 and CDR2 are MNHEY and SMNVEV (reference sequence). There are 12 residues in the CDR3. The CDR3 DNA reads TGTGCCAGCAGTTTAGGGGGGAGGGAGCTGTTTTTT. Its protein is CASSLGGRELFF.

This clone has a single count. The chain combines TRBV6-6 with TRBJ1-2; 7 bases are shared with TRBD1. In germline, CDR1 is MNHNY, CDR2 SVGAGI (reference sequence). Trimming took 7 bases from V and 6 from J; bases not matched to a gene: 8. The CDR3 sequence is 13 residues long. The CDR3 is CASTLTGKDGYTF. The CDR3 DNA is TGTGCCAGCACCCTGACAGGGAAAGATGGCTACACCTTC.

This sequence joins TRBV18 and TRBJ1-4, with a weak D call TRBD1 (6 bases). The CDR3 extends over 17 amino acids. Between the trimmed V and J ends, which lost 3 bases and 7 bases, there was a span of 21 bases. CDR1 is KGHSH and CDR2 is LQKENI in the germline V gene. The chain's CDR3 is CASSPLPFGGAGEKLFF. In DNA, the CDR3 is TGTGCCAGCTCACCCCTACCGTTTGGGGGCGCAGGTGAAAAACTGTTTTTT.

The V gene is TRBV7-6, the J gene TRBJ2-1; D may be TRBD1 (5 bases). The CDR3 has 15 amino acids. The V gene lost 7 bases and the J gene lost 3 bases, with 16 bases spanning the gap. CDR1 is SGHVS, CDR2 FNYEAQ, per germline. Written as DNA, the CDR3 is TGTGCCAGCACCCCCAGTGGGGCAGACTACAATGAGCAGTTCTTC. It codes for CASTPSGADYNEQFF.

This chain uses TRBV11-2 with TRBJ1-2; a weak D match, TRBD1 (5 bases). In germline, CDR1 is SGHAT, CDR2 FQNNGV. CDR3 length: 12 amino acids. V lost 5 bases to trimming and J lost 8 bases, with 12 bases between them. The CDR3 region has the DNA TGTGCCAGCAGCCCCCCAAGGGGCGGCTACACCTTC. Translating it yields CASSPPRGGYTF.

CDR3 in amino acids: CASSPRTSGDTQYF. CDR3 DNA sequence: TGTGCCAGCAGCCCTCGGACTAGCGGAGATACGCAGTATTTT. This rearrangement joins TRBV5-4 to TRBJ2-3; 10 bases fit TRBD2. CDR1 is SGHNT, CDR2 YYREEE, per germline (reference sequence). Trimming cost V 4 bases and J 5 bases; bases outside gene matches: 4. The CDR3 has 14 amino acids.

On this clone itself: Its ends do not fully match the called genes, so a read error is possible. The chain couples TRBV7-9 to TRBJ1-1, with unresolved D. The germline V gene has CDR1 SEHNR and CDR2 FQNEAQ (reference sequence). There are 12 residues in the CDR3. The CDR3 region has the DNA TGTTCCAGCAGCTATACTACGGAGGGAGCTTTCTTT. Its protein product is CSSSYTTEGAFF.

This clone was counted only a few times. This chain links TRBV19 with TRBJ1-5; D ambiguous. There are 14 residues in the CDR3. The V end was cut by 7 bases, the J end by 2 bases, with 12 bases between. The germline gives CDR1 LNHDA, CDR2 SQIVND (reference sequence). CDR3: CASISAGGNQPQHF. The CDR3 region has the DNA TGTGCCAGTATTTCGGCGGGAGGCAATCAGCCCCAGCATTTT.

The V and J genes are TRBV6-6 and TRBJ2-5; 8 positions agree with TRBD1. V lost 6 bases and J lost 11; bases outside the gene matches: 20. From germline, CDR1 is MNHNY and CDR2 SVGAGI (reference sequence). This CDR3 spans 16 amino acids. The CDR3 sequence: CASSPGQGLGSGEQYF. CDR3 sequence (DNA): TGTGCCAGCAGCCCAGGACAGGGATTAGGCTCGGGAGAGCAGTACTTC.

The V call is TRBV2, the J call TRBJ2-1; 12 bases fit TRBD2. Trimming removed 7 bases from V and 5 bases from J; junction bases left unmatched: 6. The CDR3 is 15 residues long. The germline V gene has CDR1 SNHLY and CDR2 FYNNEI. DNA for the CDR3: TGTGCCAGCATGCTAGCGGGGGGGGGAAACAATGAGCAGTTCTTC. This gives the protein CASMLAGGGNNEQFF.

This chain links TRBV2 with TRBJ1-5; no reliable D call. Germline V gives CDR1 SNHLY, CDR2 FYNNEI. Trimming pared 5 bases from V and 7 bases from J, leaving 9 bases between. The CDR3 loop spans 12 amino acids. The CDR3 loop is CASSSGLQPQHF. The CDR3 DNA follows: TGTGCCAGCAGTAGCGGTCTACAGCCCCAGCATTTT.

This chain uses TRBV29-1 with TRBJ2-5; TRBD2 agrees at 7 bases. Germline lookup yields CDR1 SQVTM and CDR2 ANQGSEA. The ends lost 3 bases at V and 5 bases at J; junction bases unmatched: 12. CDR3 length: 15 amino acids. CDR3 loop: CSVELAEGLRETQYF. The CDR3 DNA follows: TGCAGCGTTGAGCTAGCGGAAGGGCTGCGGGAGACCCAGTACTTC.

The chain is built from TRBV7-9 and TRBJ2-3, with TRBD1 identical over 7 bases. The CDR3 consists of 14 residues. With V trimmed by 5 bases and J by 0 bases, 2 bases remained unmatched. CDR1 is SEHNR, CDR2 FQNEAQ, per germline (reference sequence). The CDR3 region is CASSQQGSTDTQYF. The DNA of the CDR3 is TGTGCCAGCAGCCAACAGGGGAGCACAGATACGCAGTATTTT.

The rearrangement uses TRBV11-3 and TRBJ1-2; TRBD1 agrees at 7 bases. In germline, CDR1 is SGHNT, CDR2 YENEEA. The CDR3 contains 16 residues. V shed 1 base, J shed 5 bases, and the junction held 10 bases outside the gene matches. CDR3 DNA: TGTGCCAGCAGCTTAGGCCCGACAGGGACAAAGTATGGCTACACCTTC. This translates into CASSLGPTGTKYGYTF.

The J gene is TRBJ1-4, the V gene TRBV10-2; the match to TRBD1 covers 9 bases. This CDR3 is 14 amino acids long. V was clipped by 6 bases and J by 5 bases; unmatched bases: 4. Germline V gene sequence: CDR1 WSHSY, CDR2 SAAADI. The DNA of the CDR3 is TGCGCCAGCAGAGGGACAGGGTCAAATGAAAAACTGTTTTTT. It yields the protein CASRGTGSNEKLFF.

This clone was picked up one time. This chain links TRBV5-6 with TRBJ2-3, with TRBD2 identical over 7 bases. With V trimmed by 5 bases and J by 1 base, 7 bases remained unmatched. This CDR3 has 15 residues. CDR1 SGHDT and CDR2 YYEEEE come from the germline V gene. The CDR3, as DNA: TGTGCCAGCAGGGCGCGGGGGATCCGCACAGATACGCAGTATTTT. Its translation: CASRARGIRTDTQYF.

The J gene is TRBJ1-1, the V gene TRBV6-6; D may be TRBD1 (5 bases). CDR1 is MNHNY and CDR2 is SVGAGI in the germline V gene (reference sequence). CDR3 size: 16 residues. Trimming shortened V by 0 bases and J by 2 bases, and 13 bases separated the two germline ends. CDR3 sequence reads: CASSYSINRYNTEAFF. CDR3 nucleotides: TGTGCCAGCAGTTACTCGATAAACAGGTACAACACTGAAGCTTTCTTT.

This rearrangement joins TRBV4-1 to TRBJ2-7; 8 nucleotides align to TRBD2. CDR3 length: 17 residues. Germline CDR1 MGHRA, CDR2 YSYEKL. After removal of 4 bases from V and 0 bases from J, the junction contained 11 bases not matched to a gene. CDR3 in DNA: TGCGCCAGCAGCCGGCCGAAGAGCGGGGGAGACTCCTACGAGCAGTACTTC. It specifies CASSRPKSGGDSYEQYF.